The clone carrying this T cell receptor beta chain was seen more than once but under ten times. The antigen is undetermined. The record originates from a study of beta chain features in type 1 diabetes. Germline CDR1 MNHNY, CDR2 SVGAGI (reference sequence). Trimming stripped 11 bases from V and 1 base from J, with 11 bases between. The CDR3 has 13 residues. Sequencing targeted expressed TCRB transcripts, as all isolated RNA had been reverse transcribed. Using immunoSEQ multiplex PCR, the repertoire was profiled, and TCRdb retains in-frame clones only, with some absent. In the table there are hundreds of thousands of clones, 10% to 15% of which are singletons. Study observations and caveats: The study found moderately but significantly shorter TCRB CDR3s in all four CD4+ subsets of Type 1 diabetes patients.

The TCR sequence derives from a young woman with type 1 diabetes. Sequenced: naive CD4+ T cells from blood. J is TRBJ2-2 and V is TRBV6-6; D is uncertain. The CDR3 spells CAVGNRNTGELFF. CDR3 DNA sequence: TGTGCCGTAGGTAACAGGAACACCGGGGAGCTGTTTTTT.